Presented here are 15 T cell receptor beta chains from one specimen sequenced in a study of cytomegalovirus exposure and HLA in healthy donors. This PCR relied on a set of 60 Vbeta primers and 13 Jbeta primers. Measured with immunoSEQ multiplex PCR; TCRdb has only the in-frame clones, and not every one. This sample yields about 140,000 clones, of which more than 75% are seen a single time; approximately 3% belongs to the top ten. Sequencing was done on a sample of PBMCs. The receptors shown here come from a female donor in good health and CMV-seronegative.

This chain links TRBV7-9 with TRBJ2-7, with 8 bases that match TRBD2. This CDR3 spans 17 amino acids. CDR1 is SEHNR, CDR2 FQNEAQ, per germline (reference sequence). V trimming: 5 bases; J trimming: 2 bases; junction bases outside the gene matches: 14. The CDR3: CASSGLKRESPTYEQYF. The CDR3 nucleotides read TGTGCCAGCAGCGGCCTCAAGCGGGAGTCCCCCACCTACGAGCAGTACTTC.

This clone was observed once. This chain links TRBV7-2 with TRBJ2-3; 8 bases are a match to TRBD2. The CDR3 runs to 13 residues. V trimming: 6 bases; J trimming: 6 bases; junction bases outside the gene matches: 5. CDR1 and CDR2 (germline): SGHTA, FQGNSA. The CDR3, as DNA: TGTGCCAGCAGAGTAGCGGGGCTGGATACGCAGTATTTT. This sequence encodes CASRVAGLDTQYF.

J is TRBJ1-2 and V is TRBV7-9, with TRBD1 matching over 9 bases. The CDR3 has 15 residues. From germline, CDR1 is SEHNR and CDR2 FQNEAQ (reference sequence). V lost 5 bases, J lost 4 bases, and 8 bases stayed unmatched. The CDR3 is CASSTRQGDIYGYTF. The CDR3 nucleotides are TGTGCCAGCAGCACTCGACAGGGGGACATCTATGGCTACACCTTC. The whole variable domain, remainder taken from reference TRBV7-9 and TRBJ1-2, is DTGVSQNPRHKITKRGQNVTFRCDPISEHNRLYWYRQTLGQGPEFLTYFQNEAQLEKSRLLSDRFSAERPKGSFSTLEIQRTEQGDSAMYLCASSTRQGDIYGYTFGSGTRLTVV.

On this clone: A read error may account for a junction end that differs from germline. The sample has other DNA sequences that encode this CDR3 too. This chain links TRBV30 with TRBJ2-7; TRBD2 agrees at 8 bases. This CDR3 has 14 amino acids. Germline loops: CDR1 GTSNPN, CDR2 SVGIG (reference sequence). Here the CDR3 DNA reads TGTGCCTGGAGTGTAAAGCGGGGGACCTACGAGCAGTATTTC. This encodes CAWSVKRGTYEQYF.

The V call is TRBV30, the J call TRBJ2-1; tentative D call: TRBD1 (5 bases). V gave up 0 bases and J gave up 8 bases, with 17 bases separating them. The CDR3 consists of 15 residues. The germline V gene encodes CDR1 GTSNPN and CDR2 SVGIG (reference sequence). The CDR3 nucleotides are TGTGCCTGGAGTGTACTTGAGCTGCCCAGGGATGAGCAGTTCTTC. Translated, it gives CAWSVLELPRDEQFF.

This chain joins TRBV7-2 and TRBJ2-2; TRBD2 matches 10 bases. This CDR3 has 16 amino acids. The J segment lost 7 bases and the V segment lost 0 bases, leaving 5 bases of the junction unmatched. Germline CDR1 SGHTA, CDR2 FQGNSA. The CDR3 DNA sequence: TGTGCCAGCAGCTTAGCGCTAGCGGGAGATCACGGGGAGCTGTTTTTT. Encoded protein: CASSLALAGDHGELFF.

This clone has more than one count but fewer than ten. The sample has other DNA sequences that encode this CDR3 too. The CDR3 coding sequence is TGTGCCAGCTCACCCGGCCAGGGTTCATCCTATGGCTACACCTTC. This translates into CASSPGQGSSYGYTF. The chain links TRBV18 to TRBJ1-2, with D possibly being TRBD1 (5 bases). Germline-derived CDR1 and CDR2 are KGHSH and LQKENI. The length of the CDR3 is 15 residues. Trimming shortened V by 3 bases and J by 4 bases, and 15 bases separated the two germline ends.

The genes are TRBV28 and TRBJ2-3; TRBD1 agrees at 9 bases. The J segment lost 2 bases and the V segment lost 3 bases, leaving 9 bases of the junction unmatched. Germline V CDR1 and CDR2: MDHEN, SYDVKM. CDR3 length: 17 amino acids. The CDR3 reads CASSFRGTGRITDTQYF. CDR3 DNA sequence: TGTGCCAGCAGTTTTAGGGGGACAGGGAGGATCACAGATACGCAGTATTTT.

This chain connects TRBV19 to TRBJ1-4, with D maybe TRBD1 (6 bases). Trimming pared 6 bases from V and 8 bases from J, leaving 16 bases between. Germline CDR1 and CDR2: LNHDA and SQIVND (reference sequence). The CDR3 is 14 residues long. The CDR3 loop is CASSRGQQGEKLFF. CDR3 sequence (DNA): TGTGCCAGTAGCCGTGGACAGCAAGGGGAAAAACTGTTTTTT. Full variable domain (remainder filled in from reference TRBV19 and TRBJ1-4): DGGITQSPKYLFRKEGQNVTLSCEQNLNHDAMYWYRQDPGQGLRLIYYSQIVNDFQKGDIAEGYSVSREKKESFPLTVTSAQKNPTAFYLCASSRGQQGEKLFFGSGTQLSVL.

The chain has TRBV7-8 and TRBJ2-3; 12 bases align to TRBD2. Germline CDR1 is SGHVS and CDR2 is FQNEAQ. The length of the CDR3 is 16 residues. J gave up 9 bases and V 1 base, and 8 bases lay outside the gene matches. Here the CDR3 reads CASSLVSSGGAVTQYF. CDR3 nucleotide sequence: TGTGCCAGCAGCTTAGTGTCTAGCGGGGGGGCCGTGACGCAGTATTTT.

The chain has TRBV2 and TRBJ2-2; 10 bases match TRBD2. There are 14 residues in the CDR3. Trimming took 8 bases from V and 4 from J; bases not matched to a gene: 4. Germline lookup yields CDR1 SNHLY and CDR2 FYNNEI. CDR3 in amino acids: CASGTSEITGELFF. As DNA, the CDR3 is TGTGCCAGCGGGACTAGCGAAATCACCGGGGAGCTGTTTTTT. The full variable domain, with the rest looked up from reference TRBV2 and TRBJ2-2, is EPEVTQTPSHQVTQMGQEVILRCVPISNHLYFYWYRQILGQKVEFLVSFYNNEISEKSEIFDDQFSVERPDGSNFTLKIRSTKLEDSAMYFCASGTSEITGELFFGEGSRLTVL.

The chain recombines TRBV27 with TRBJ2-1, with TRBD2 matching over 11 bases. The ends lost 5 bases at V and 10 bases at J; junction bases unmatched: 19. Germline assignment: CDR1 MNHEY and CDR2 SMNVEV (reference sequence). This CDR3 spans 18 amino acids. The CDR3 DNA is TGTGCCAGCAGTCCTACGGTCTTAGTAGCGGGAGGGTTGGAGGAGCAGTTCTTC. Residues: CASSPTVLVAGGLEEQFF.

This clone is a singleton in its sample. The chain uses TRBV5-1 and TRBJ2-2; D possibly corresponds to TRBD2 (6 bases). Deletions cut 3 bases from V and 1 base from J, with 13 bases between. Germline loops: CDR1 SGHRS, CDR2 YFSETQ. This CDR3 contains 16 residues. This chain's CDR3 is CASSSRGAGNTGELFF. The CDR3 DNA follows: TGCGCCAGCAGCTCTCGGGGAGCGGGGAACACCGGGGAGCTGTTTTTT. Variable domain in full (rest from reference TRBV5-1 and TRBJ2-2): KAGVTQTPRYLIKTRGQQVTLSCSPISGHRSVSWYQQTPGQGLQFLFEYFSETQRNKGNFPGRFSGRQFSNSRSEMNVSTLELGDSALYLCASSSRGAGNTGELFFGEGSRLTVL.

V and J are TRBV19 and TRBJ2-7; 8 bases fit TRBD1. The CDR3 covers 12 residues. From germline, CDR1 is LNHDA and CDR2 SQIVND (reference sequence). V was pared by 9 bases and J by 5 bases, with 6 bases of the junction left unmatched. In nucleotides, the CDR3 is TGTGCCAGCCGGACAGGGAGCCACGAGCAGTACTTC. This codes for CASRTGSHEQYF.

CDR3 amino acids: CASSPLSRPEAFF. The CDR3 DNA reads TGTGCCAGCAGTCCCCTATCGCGGCCTGAAGCTTTCTTT. The chain combines TRBV27 with TRBJ1-1, with D uncertain. The CDR3 spans 13 residues. In germline, CDR1 is MNHEY, CDR2 SMNVEV (reference sequence). The V end was cut by 5 bases, the J end by 6 bases, with 13 bases between.